These T cell receptor beta chains were read from a single sample in a study of identifying expanded T cells in peripheral blood. The data were produced by immunoSEQ multiplex PCR, yet TCRdb's version contains in-frame clones alone and is incomplete. The repertoire has approximately 85,000 clones, 70% to 90% of them found once; the top ten carry around 19%. Sequenced input: blood. These receptors were collected from a person aged 18 to 75 in good health. The CDR3 runs from the conserved cysteine through the conserved F or W. Fields, in order: V gene, D gene, J gene, clone size, CDR3 DNA, CDR3 protein. The D gene is left open where the match is weak. Rows give clone size only sometimes, using once, few, many, or a class for an expanded clone.

>TRBV18|.|TRBJ1-4|.
TGTGCCAGCTCACCAGGGAGAGCCAGAAGGGAAAAACTGTTTTTT
CASSPGRARREKLFF
>TRBV5-1|.|TRBJ2-1|.
TGCGCCAGCAGCTCGCAAGGGACCGGGACTCCATTCAATGAGCAGTTCTTC
CASSSQGTGTPFNEQFF
>TRBV27|.|TRBJ2-3|.
TGTGCCAGCAGTTTGCTAGCTACAGGAGGCACAGATACGCAGTATTTT
CASSLLATGGTDTQYF
>TRBV11-2|.|TRBJ2-1|.
TGTGCCAGCAGCCTGCGGGGGCCCGAGGTCGAGCAGTTCTTC
CASSLRGPEVEQFF
>TRBV4-3|.|TRBJ2-7|.
TGCGCCAGCAGCCAAGAAATTCCGGGACAAGGAAGCTACGAGCAGTACTTC
CASSQEIPGQGSYEQYF
>TRBV11-2|.|TRBJ2-7|.
TGTGCCAGCAGCCCCACGCCCCGGGCAGGCGGAAACGAGCAGTACTTC
CASSPTPRAGGNEQYF
>TRBV18|.|TRBJ1-2|.
TGTGCCAGCTCACCACCAAGTCGAGGGGCCTATGGCTACACCTTC
CASSPPSRGAYGYTF
>TRBV7-6|TRBD1|TRBJ2-3|.
TGTGCCAGCAGCTTCGGACAGGGGAATACGCAGTATTTT
CASSFGQGNTQYF
>TRBV5-1|TRBD1|TRBJ2-1|.
TGCGCCAGCAGCTCCCCGGGACAGGGGTCGAATGAGCAGTTCTTC
CASSSPGQGSNEQFF
>TRBV7-2|TRBD1|TRBJ1-6|.
TGTGCCAGCAGTTACCGGGACAGGGGTTATAATTCACCCCTCCACTTT
CASSYRDRGYNSPLHF
>TRBV30|.|TRBJ1-5|few
TGTGCCTGGAGTGTACAACAGGGAGGGAGTAGGCCCCAGCATTTT
CAWSVQQGGSRPQHF
>TRBV4-3|.|TRBJ1-4|.
TGCGCCAGCAGCCAAGATTTGGTAAGGACAGATGAAAAACTGTTTTTT
CASSQDLVRTDEKLFF
>TRBV5-1|.|TRBJ2-3|.
TGCGCCAGCAGCTTGGGACAGAGCACAGATACGCAGTATTTT
CASSLGQSTDTQYF
>TRBV19|TRBD1|TRBJ1-5|.
TGTGCCAGTAGGGGACAGGGGGACCAGCCCCAGCATTTT
CASRGQGDQPQHF
>TRBV15|TRBD1|TRBJ1-3|.
TGTGCCACCAGCAGGGAAACCGGGACAGCCGACACCATATATTTT
CATSRETGTADTIYF
>TRBV7-2|.|TRBJ2-1|.
TGTGCCAGCAGCTTAGAGGTGGGGTACAATGAGCAGTTCTTC
CASSLEVGYNEQFF
>TRBV7-9|TRBD1|TRBJ1-2|.
TGTGCCAGCAGCCCGCCGGACAGGGCCCAGAGAGGCTACACCTTC
CASSPPDRAQRGYTF
>TRBV4-3|TRBD2|TRBJ2-1|.
TGCGCCAGCAGCCAAGATCAAACTAGCGGGGGGGCCGGGAGCTCCTACAATGAGCAGTTCTTC
CASSQDQTSGGAGSSYNEQFF
>TRBV14|TRBD1|TRBJ1-1|once
TGTGCCAGCAGCCGAGACAGGGGGGACACTGAAGCTTTCTTT
CASSRDRGDTEAFF
>TRBV29-1|.|TRBJ1-2|.
TGCAGCGTTAGCAGGCGGACTAACTATGGCTACACCTTC
CSVSRRTNYGYTF
>TRBV15|.|TRBJ2-5|.
TGTGCCACCAGCAGAGATGCCGGTGGAGAGACCCAGTACTTC
CATSRDAGGETQYF
>TRBV7-2|.|TRBJ2-3|.
TGTGCCAGCAGCTTAATGGGGTTAGATACGCAGTATTTT
CASSLMGLDTQYF
>TRBV7-2|.|TRBJ1-5|.
TGTGCCAGCAGCTTAGATTGGGGGGGAAGCAATCAGCCCCAGCATTTT
CASSLDWGGSNQPQHF
>TRBV5-1|.|TRBJ1-1|.
TGCGCCAGCAGCCTAGGACAGATGAACACTGAAGCTTTCTTT
CASSLGQMNTEAFF
>TRBV21-1|.|TRBJ2-7|.
TGTGCCAGCAGCAAATCCGGAGCGACACCGGCCTACGAGCAGTACTTC
CASSKSGATPAYEQYF
>TRBV15|.|TRBJ2-7|.
TGTGCCACCAGCAGAGTATTAGAGACAGACTTCTACGAGCAGTACTTC
CATSRVLETDFYEQYF
>TRBV5-4|.|TRBJ2-7|.
TGTGCCAGCAGCTTGGATAGGGGGAGGATACCCTACGAGCAGTACTTC
CASSLDRGRIPYEQYF